These T cell receptor beta chains were read from a single sample in a study of cytomegalovirus exposure and HLA in healthy donors. Using immunoSEQ multiplex PCR, the repertoire was profiled, and TCRdb retains in-frame clones only, with some absent. The sample includes approximately 200,000 clones, about four fifths seen only once; the top ten take around 1.6%. The sample taken for sequencing was PBMCs. The receptors stem from a girl aged 5-17 years in good health and CMV-seropositive. Each CDR3 is given with its conserved first and last residue. The order of the fields is CDR3 protein, CDR3 DNA, D gene, CDR3 length, clone size, V gene, J gene. A D gene is named only where the DNA matches it firmly. The size of a clone is reported for some rows only, either as once, few or many, or as a class for expanded clones.

CASGPISVGEQYF,TGTGCTAGTGGTCCCATCTCGGTTGGCGAGCAGTACTTC,-,13,-,TRBV12-5,TRBJ2-7
CASRTGQGTDTQYF,TGTGCCAGTAGAACGGGACAGGGCACAGATACGCAGTATTTT,TRBD1,14,-,TRBV19,TRBJ2-3
CASSLDRGRETQYF,TGTGCCAGCAGCTTAGACAGGGGTCGGGAGACCCAGTACTTC,TRBD1,14,-,TRBV5-4,TRBJ2-5
CASSIGQGAGEQYF,TGTGCCAGTAGTATAGGACAGGGGGCGGGTGAGCAGTACTTC,TRBD1,14,few,TRBV19,TRBJ2-7
CASSLDAGLGAEAFF,TGTGCCAGTAGTCTCGACGCGGGGCTAGGGGCTGAAGCTTTCTTT,-,15,-,TRBV19,TRBJ1-1
CASSLGGGGETQYF,TGTGCCAGCAGCTTAGGGGGGGGCGGAGAGACCCAGTACTTC,-,14,few,TRBV7-2,TRBJ2-5
CASSQGGGGAYTQYF,TGTGCCAGCAGCCAAGGTGGCGGGGGGGCTTATACGCAGTATTTT,TRBD2,15,-,TRBV14,TRBJ2-3
CAWTRGGGIYEQYF,TGTGCCTGGACCCGGGGGGGAGGGATCTACGAGCAGTACTTC,TRBD2,14,few,TRBV30,TRBJ2-7
CASSQRTGLGTDTQYF,TGTGCCAGCAGCCAACGGACAGGGTTGGGCACAGATACGCAGTATTTT,TRBD1,16,-,TRBV14,TRBJ2-3
CASSLSGAYEQYF,TGTGCCAGTAGCCTTAGCGGCGCCTACGAGCAGTACTTC,-,13,once,TRBV19,TRBJ2-7
CASSSSGVAGELFF,TGTGCCAGCAGCTCTAGCGGGGTAGCCGGGGAGCTGTTTTTT,TRBD2,14,-,TRBV5-4,TRBJ2-2
CASKRGTVTSTDTQYF,TGTGCCAGTAAACGCGGGACGGTCACTAGCACAGATACGCAGTATTTT,-,16,-,TRBV19,TRBJ2-3
CAIRSVSGANVLTF,TGTGCCATCAGGAGCGTCTCTGGGGCCAACGTCCTGACTTTC,-,14,-,TRBV10-3,TRBJ2-6
CASSYPGKGGGYTF,TGTGCCAGCAGTTATCCCGGGAAGGGCGGTGGCTACACCTTC,-,14,once,TRBV6-5,TRBJ1-2
CASGWVAGGHTQYF,TGTGCCAGCGGCTGGGTGGCGGGGGGTCATACGCAGTATTTT,TRBD2,14,-,TRBV6-6,TRBJ2-3
CASSQADRKSGNTIYF,TGCGCCAGCAGCCAAGCTGACAGAAAATCTGGAAACACCATATATTTT,-,16,-,TRBV4-1,TRBJ1-3
CASSTGTPDTDTQYF,TGTGCCAGCAGTACCGGGACACCAGACACAGATACGCAGTATTTT,-,15,-,TRBV5-4,TRBJ2-3
CASSLETGGEKLFF,TGTGCCAGCAGCTTGGAGACAGGGGGGGAAAAACTGTTTTTT,TRBD1,14,-,TRBV5-4,TRBJ1-4
CASSDSRPSYEQYF,TGTGCCAGCTCAGATTCTCGCCCCTCCTACGAGCAGTACTTC,-,14,-,TRBV7-2,TRBJ2-7
CASSLWSGGASDTQYF,TGCGCCAGCAGCTTGTGGAGCGGGGGGGCATCGGATACGCAGTATTTT,TRBD2,16,-,TRBV5-1,TRBJ2-3
CASSEVWEGGEKLFF,TGTGCCAGCAGTGAAGTTTGGGAGGGGGGTGAAAAACTGTTTTTT,-,15,-,TRBV6-1,TRBJ1-4
CASSPASVGNTIYF,TGTGCCAGCAGCCCCGCGTCCGTAGGAAACACCATATATTTT,-,14,-,TRBV7-2,TRBJ1-3
CASSHPPGQVNTEAFF,TGTGCCAGCAGCCACCCCCCGGGACAGGTGAACACTGAAGCTTTCTTT,TRBD1,16,-,TRBV4-2,TRBJ1-1
CASSKITGGWDTEAFF,TGTGCCAGCAGTAAGATTACAGGGGGGTGGGACACTGAAGCTTTCTTT,TRBD1,16,once,TRBV6-6,TRBJ1-1
CASSLVSGTGSSGYTF,TGTGCCAGCAGCTTAGTAAGCGGTACAGGGTCAAGCGGCTACACCTTC,-,16,-,TRBV7-2,TRBJ1-2
CASSGAGGFGQYF,TGTGCCAGCAGCGGGGCCGGGGGTTTCGGGCAGTACTTC,-,13,-,TRBV9,TRBJ2-7
CASSGEDWGKGYGYTF,TGTGCCAGTAGTGGGGAGGACTGGGGGAAAGGCTATGGCTACACCTTC,-,16,-,TRBV19,TRBJ1-2
CASTRGGAPNEKLFF,TGTGCCAGCACCCGGGGCGGGGCCCCTAATGAAAAACTGTTTTTT,-,15,once,TRBV5-5,TRBJ1-4
CASRKPGGADTQYF,TGTGCCAGCAGAAAACCAGGGGGCGCAGATACGCAGTATTTT,TRBD1,14,-,TRBV6-5,TRBJ2-3
CASSLVGRDEKLFF,TGTGCCAGCAGCTTGGTCGGGAGAGACGAAAAACTGTTTTTT,-,14,few,TRBV5-4,TRBJ1-4
CASSGGDGNTIYF,TGTGCCAGCAGCGGGGGCGACGGAAACACCATATATTTT,-,13,-,TRBV7-9,TRBJ1-3
CSVEFRGQKNTEAFF,TGCAGCGTTGAGTTCAGGGGACAAAAGAACACTGAAGCTTTCTTT,-,15,-,TRBV29-1,TRBJ1-1
CASSPGAGGYGYTF,TGTGCCAGCAGTCCCGGGGCAGGGGGGTATGGCTACACCTTC,TRBD1,14,-,TRBV28,TRBJ1-2
CASSLDRWGGYTF,TGTGCCAGCAGCCTGGACAGGTGGGGTGGCTACACCTTC,TRBD1,13,-,TRBV13,TRBJ1-2
CASSDWDRGQPQHF,TGTGCCAGCAGCGATTGGGACAGGGGGCAGCCCCAGCATTTT,TRBD1,14,-,TRBV5-6,TRBJ1-5
CASSLLGESYEQYF,TGTGCCAGTAGTCTGTTAGGAGAGTCCTACGAGCAGTACTTC,-,14,once,TRBV19,TRBJ2-7
CASSRDFSSYEQYF,TGTGCCAGCAGCCGGGACTTCAGCTCCTACGAGCAGTACTTC,-,14,-,TRBV6-5,TRBJ2-7
CASSPRLAGDTQYF,TGCGCCAGCAGCCCTAGACTAGCGGGAGATACGCAGTATTTT,TRBD2,14,-,TRBV4-1,TRBJ2-3
CASSLGPGQGDEQYF,TGTGCCAGCAGCTTAGGGCCGGGACAGGGGGACGAGCAGTACTTC,TRBD1,15,few,TRBV7-2,TRBJ2-7
CASSPGTLNNEQFF,TGTGCCAGCAGCCCCGGGACTCTGAACAATGAGCAGTTCTTC,-,14,once,TRBV7-2,TRBJ2-1
CASSSDRNYYGYTF,TGTGCCAGCAGCTCGGACAGGAACTACTATGGCTACACCTTC,TRBD1,14,-,TRBV11-2,TRBJ1-2